The 17 T cell receptor beta chains below were found in one sample sequenced in a study of CD8 T cells in Susac syndrome. Random hexamers were used to reverse transcribe roughly 0.45 to 1 ug of RNA. Via MiXCR, TCRdb re-called the immunoSEQ multiplex PCR reads, giving one row per CDR3 protein. The data show roughly 150,000 distinct CDR3 sequences, around 95% seen once. Sequencing was carried out using CD8+ T cells from PBMCs. The receptor source for this set is a human donor with multiple sclerosis.

This sequence joins TRBV5-6 and TRBJ2-7, with D possibly matching TRBD2 (7 bases). The germline V gene has CDR1 SGHDT and CDR2 YYEEEE. The CDR3 loop spans 15 amino acids. V was cut by 2 bases and J by 6 bases, with 18 bases left in between. CDR3 DNA sequence: TGTGCCAGCAGCTTTGTTGGAAACAGGGAGGGCGAGCAGTACGTC. This codes for CASSFVGNREGEQYV.

The gene calls are TRBV20-1 and TRBJ1-2; 7 positions match TRBD1. Germline V gene lookup returns CDR1 DFQATT and CDR2 SNEGSKA (reference sequence). With V trimmed by 4 bases and J by 6 bases, 2 bases remained unmatched. The CDR3 sequence is 11 residues long. CDR3 in DNA: TGCAGTGCTATCACAGGGGATGGCTACACCTTC. This encodes CSAITGDGYTF.

In DNA form, the CDR3 reads TGTGCCAGCAGCCAAGAGCCTCCACAGGGTAGGTCAGATACGCAGTATTTT. Translated, it gives CASSQEPPQGRSDTQYF. The V and J genes are TRBV3-1 and TRBJ2-3; tentative D call: TRBD1 (6 bases). CDR1 LGHDT and CDR2 YNNKEL come from the germline V gene (reference sequence). The CDR3 length is 17 residues. Trimming took 0 bases from V and 4 from J, leaving 17 bases between them.

The chain recombines TRBV23-1 with TRBJ1-5; D remains unclear. TRBV23-1 is designated an ORF whose function remains uncertain. Trimming removed 9 bases from V and 0 bases from J, with 15 bases in between. The CDR3 loop spans 15 amino acids. The chain's CDR3 is CASFPGLYSNQPQHF. The CDR3 DNA sequence: TGCGCCAGTTTCCCTGGGCTTTATAGCAATCAGCCCCAGCATTTT.

The rearrangement links TRBV11-1 to TRBJ2-3; D might be TRBD1 or TRBD2, each matching 5 bases. From germline, CDR1 is SGHAT and CDR2 FQDESV (reference sequence). The V and J ends lost 3 bases and 11 bases respectively, with 15 bases between them. This CDR3 has 13 residues. The CDR3 protein is CASSFPGPQGQYF. For the CDR3, the DNA is TGTGCCAGCAGCTTCCCGGGGCCCCAGGGGCAGTATTTT. Full variable domain (missing parts from reference TRBV11-1 and TRBJ2-3): EAEVAQSPRYKITEKSQAVAFWCDPISGHATLYWYRQILGQGPELLVQFQDESVVDDSQLPKDRFSAERLKGVDSTLKIQPAELGDSAMYLCASSFPGPQGQYFGPGTRLTVL.

V and J are TRBV2 and TRBJ2-5; 7 positions match TRBD2. Germline assignment: CDR1 SNHLY and CDR2 FYNNEI. This CDR3 spans 15 amino acids. V gave up 5 bases and J gave up 5 bases; unmatched junction bases: 11. Written as DNA, the CDR3 is TGTGCCAGCAGTAGAGGAGAGGGAGGGAGGGAGACCCAGTACTTC. This translates into CASSRGEGGRETQYF.

CDR3 sequence (DNA): TGTGCCAGCAGTCCCTCCGAAGACGGACTGCCCTATGGCTACACCTTC. It translates to CASSPSEDGLPYGYTF. The chain couples TRBV12-3 or TRBV12-4 to TRBJ1-2, with D uncertain. V was trimmed by 5 bases and J by 4 bases, leaving 20 bases between them. This CDR3 is 16 amino acids long.

CDR3 coding DNA: TGTGCCTGGAGTGTCAAAGGGTTAATTCAGCCCCAGCATTTT. Translated, it gives CAWSVKGLIQPQHF. The rearrangement joins TRBV30 to TRBJ1-5; D unresolved. The CDR3 is made up of 14 amino acids. V lost 0 bases to trimming and J lost 6 bases, with 12 bases between them. Germline values: CDR1 GTSNPN, CDR2 SVGIG (reference sequence).

The chain employs TRBV21-1 and TRBJ2-7; TRBD1, the table's D call, lacks a check against the DNA. TRBV21-1 corresponds to a pseudogene. The length of the CDR3 is 14 residues. CDR3 residues: CASSRDSQTYEQYV. CDR3 sequence (DNA): TGTGCCAGCAGCAGGGACAGTCAAACCTACGAGCAGTACGTC.

The V and J genes are TRBV6-6 and TRBJ2-1; a possible D gene is TRBD1 (5 bases). Per germline, CDR1 MNHNY and CDR2 SVGAGI (reference sequence). This CDR3 contains 11 residues. V lost 7 bases and J 6 bases, leaving 7 bases between the germline ends. The CDR3 coding sequence is TGTGCCAGCACACAGGTCAATGAGCAGTTCTTC. Protein product: CASTQVNEQFF.

This rearrangement joins TRBV6-2 or TRBV6-3 to TRBJ2-1, with TRBD1 identical over 11 bases. The CDR3 runs to 15 residues. The trim removed 1 base at V and 7 bases at J, leaving 3 bases unmatched. Germline V gene lookup returns CDR1 MNHEY and CDR2 SVGEGT. CDR3 nucleotides: TGTGCCAGCAGTTACTGGGACAGGGGGTGGAATGAGCAGTTCTTC. It translates to CASSYWDRGWNEQFF.

This clonotype was counted a single time. The CDR3 coding sequence is TGTGCCAGCAGTCACAGGGCTAGGGGACAAGAGACCCAGTACTTC. Amino acids: CASSHRARGQETQYF. The chain links TRBV27 to TRBJ2-5; weak D call: TRBD1 (6 bases). Trimming stripped 5 bases from V and 2 bases from J, with 15 bases between. In germline, CDR1 is MNHEY, CDR2 SMNVEV (reference sequence). The CDR3 spans 15 residues.

The rearrangement uses TRBV12-3 or TRBV12-4 and TRBJ2-7; perhaps TRBD2 as D (6 bases). Trimming took 6 bases from V and 7 from J, leaving 19 bases between them. This CDR3 spans 14 amino acids. The chain's CDR3 is CASSSGIASAEQYF. CDR3 sequence (DNA): TGTGCCAGCAGCTCCGGCATCGCTAGCGCAGAGCAGTACTTC.

The chain is built from TRBV7-2 and TRBJ2-1; D uncertain. The CDR3 contains 12 residues. Per germline, CDR1 SGHTA and CDR2 FQGNSA. Trimming stripped 3 bases from V and 8 bases from J, with 8 bases between. The CDR3 protein is CASSFLLDEQFF. The CDR3 DNA sequence: TGTGCCAGCAGCTTTCTATTAGATGAGCAGTTCTTC.

This chain uses TRBV15 with TRBJ1-5; maybe TRBD1 (5 bases). Germline V gives CDR1 LNHNV, CDR2 YYDKDF (reference sequence). Trimming left V 8 bases short and J 6 bases short, with 20 bases between. The CDR3 contains 15 residues. The CDR3 loop reads CATLPLGGLGQPQHF. The CDR3 nucleotides are TGTGCCACCCTCCCTCTCGGGGGGTTGGGTCAGCCCCAGCATTTT.

The gene calls are TRBV20-1 and TRBJ1-2; a weak D match, TRBD1 (6 bases). CDR3 length: 14 residues. From germline, CDR1 is DFQATT and CDR2 SNEGSKA (reference sequence). V was cut by 0 bases and J by 6 bases, with 14 bases left in between. CDR3 sequence reads: CSARDITGFHGYTF. CDR3 sequence (DNA): TGCAGTGCTAGAGATATAACAGGGTTCCATGGCTACACCTTC.

The chain's CDR3 is CAKGPGTSGGASLSGTQYF. The CDR3 DNA follows: TGTGCCAAAGGACCCGGGACTAGCGGGGGGGCCTCCCTAAGCGGGACCCAGTACTTC. This chain connects TRBV24-1 to TRBJ2-5, with 16 nucleotides matching TRBD2. Unmatched junction bases numbered 21, after V lost 11 bases and J lost 7 bases. The V gene's germline CDR1 is KGHDR and CDR2 SFDVKD. The CDR3 extends over 19 amino acids.